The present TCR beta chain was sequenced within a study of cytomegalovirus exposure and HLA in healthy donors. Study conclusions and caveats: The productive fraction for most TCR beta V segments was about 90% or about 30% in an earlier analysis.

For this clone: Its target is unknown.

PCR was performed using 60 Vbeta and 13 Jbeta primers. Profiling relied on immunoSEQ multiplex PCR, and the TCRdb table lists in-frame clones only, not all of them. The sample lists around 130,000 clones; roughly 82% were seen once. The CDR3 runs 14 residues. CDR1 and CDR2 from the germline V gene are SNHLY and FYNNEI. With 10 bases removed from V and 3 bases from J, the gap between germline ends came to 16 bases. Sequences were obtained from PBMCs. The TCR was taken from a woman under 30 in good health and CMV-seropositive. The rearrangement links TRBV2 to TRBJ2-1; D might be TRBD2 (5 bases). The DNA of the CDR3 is TGTGCCACCCGATCGCGGGTCAACTACAATGAGCAGTTCTTC. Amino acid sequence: CATRSRVNYNEQFF.